This TCR beta chain comes out of a study of blood T cell repertoires in COVID-19. The wider study: COVID-19 samples from acute and convalescent phases originated in the United States, Italy and Spain. In each case, the material was cDNA or gDNA derived from T cells, B-cell-depleted T cells, or PBMCs.

Original processing notes: How many nucleated cells were present was estimated from reference gene primer amplification. TCRdb's table, derived via immunoSEQ multiplex PCR, lists solely in-frame clones and lacks some. D and trimming come from the DNA, and the V and J calls and clone size come from that table. The table includes about 350,000 clones, about nine tenths detected once. Germline V lookup: CDR1 LNHDA, CDR2 SQIVND (reference sequence). V lost 3 bases and J lost 6; bases outside the gene matches: 12. The CDR3 loop spans 17 amino acids. Source material: peripheral blood. This clonotype was sampled from a woman aged 55 to 70 with COVID-19, enrolled during active disease. V and J are TRBV19 and TRBJ1-2, with 11 bases aligning to TRBD1. The CDR3 region has the DNA TGTGCCAGTAGTATGCTGGGACAGGGGGGATCCGGGGATGGCTACACCTTC. It is translated as CASSMLGQGGSGDGYTF.